The 9 T cell receptor beta chains below all came from one sample that was sequenced in a study of shared clonotypes between healthy human individuals. This table comes from immunoSEQ multiplex PCR, and its TCRdb copy is limited to in-frame clones, with some not included. This sample has 2 million or so clones, with roughly 95% found just once. Terminally differentiated effector memory CD45RA+ cells were excluded from the naive CD8 cells, which were CD45RO-negative and positively selected for CCR7. The sample comprised naive CD8+ T cells sorted from blood. These receptors all come from a man aged 18 to 30 in good health.

Details on this clone: Other DNA sequences in this specimen translate into the identical CDR3. This chain joins TRBV11-2 and TRBJ1-1; D gene uncertain. V was shortened by 1 base and J by 4 bases, with 4 bases between the two germline ends. The germline V gene encodes CDR1 SGHAT and CDR2 FQNNGV. This CDR3 is 12 amino acids long. CDR3 protein: CASSLVGTEAFF. CDR3 coding DNA: TGTGCCAGCAGCTTAGTAGGCACTGAAGCTTTCTTT.

The chain couples TRBV7-2 to TRBJ2-1; weak D call: TRBD1 (5 bases). V lost 0 bases to trimming and J lost 6 bases, with 9 bases between them. CDR3 length: 14 amino acids. CDR1 SGHTA and CDR2 FQGNSA come from the germline V gene. Here the CDR3 DNA reads TGTGCCAGCAGCTTAGCCGAAGGGGTCAATGAGCAGTTCTTC. Translated: CASSLAEGVNEQFF.

The chain joins TRBV10-2 to TRBJ2-5, with D possibly TRBD2 on 6 matching bases. The length of the CDR3 is 14 residues. Germline V CDR1 and CDR2: WSHSY, SAAADI. V dropped 8 bases and J dropped 5 bases, with 18 bases sitting between them. CDR3 nucleotide sequence: TGCGCCAGCGGAAATCCTAATGGGGGGGAGACCCAGTACTTC. Its protein product is CASGNPNGGETQYF.

Here the CDR3 DNA reads TGTGCCAGCCTCCGACTGAAAGGAGATACGCAGTATTTT. Residues: CASLRLKGDTQYF. The J gene is TRBJ2-3, the V gene TRBV2; D unclear. Trimming stripped 8 bases from V and 5 bases from J, with 14 bases between. This CDR3 spans 13 amino acids. The germline CDR1 and CDR2 sequences are SNHLY and FYNNEI.

This chain links TRBV10-3 with TRBJ2-2; D is undetermined. V was trimmed by 2 bases and J by 4 bases, leaving 5 bases between them. Per germline, CDR1 ENHRY and CDR2 SYGVKD. The CDR3 is 13 amino acids. CDR3 coding DNA: TGTGCCATCAGTGAGGTGGCCACCGGGGAGCTGTTTTTT. This translates into CAISEVATGELFF.

This chain uses TRBV6-5 with TRBJ2-2; TRBD2 aligns across 7 bases. V lost 0 bases, J lost 4 bases, and 5 bases stayed unmatched. The germline V gene has CDR1 MNHEY and CDR2 SVGAGI. This CDR3 comprises 16 residues. This chain's CDR3 is CASSYSGGSGTGELFF. The DNA for the CDR3 is TGTGCCAGCAGTTACTCCGGCGGGAGTGGCACCGGGGAGCTGTTTTTT.

The DNA for the CDR3 is TGTGCCAGCAGCTTGGGCTTAGGGTCGAGCTCCTACGAGCAGTACTTC. Amino acids: CASSLGLGSSSYEQYF. The gene calls are TRBV7-9 and TRBJ2-7; D uncertain. The V end lost 3 bases, the J end lost 0 bases, and 15 bases lay between the germline ends. CDR1 and CDR2 from the germline V gene are SEHNR and FQNEAQ (reference sequence). This CDR3 is 16 amino acids long.

The chain joins TRBV6-6 to TRBJ2-7; D remains ambiguous. Germline CDR1 and CDR2: MNHNY and SVGAGI (reference sequence). This CDR3 is built from 11 residues. V lost 5 bases to trimming and J lost 4 bases, with 6 bases between them. The CDR3 region has the DNA TGTGCCAGCAGTCTGGAGTACGAGCAGTACTTC. Translating gives CASSLEYEQYF.

Notes on this clone: This sample includes further DNA sequences coding for the same CDR3. The CDR3: CASSEVGGETQYF. The CDR3 DNA sequence: TGTGCCAGCAGTGAAGTGGGGGGCGAGACCCAGTACTTC. This rearrangement joins TRBV2 to TRBJ2-5, with D tentatively TRBD1 or TRBD2 (6 bases each). V lost 1 base, J lost 5 bases, and 8 bases lay in between. Germline V gives CDR1 SNHLY, CDR2 FYNNEI. The CDR3 spans 13 residues.